This section outlines one TCR beta chain sequence together with its context. Its antigen is unidentified. Clones were read by immunoSEQ multiplex PCR, and TCRdb kept only the in-frame ones, dropping some. This sample has about 130,000 clones, with less than 95% found just once. This specimen belongs to a study of OX40 agonist ivuxolimab in advanced cancers. Overall study findings and caveats: Blood T cells, both CD4+ and CD8+, expanded clonally by week 6 at 0.1 to 3.0 mg/kg.

The germline V gene has CDR1 SGHRS and CDR2 YFSETQ. The length of the CDR3 is 16 residues. Between the trimmed V and J ends, which lost 0 bases and 1 base, there was a span of 14 bases. The chain recombines TRBV5-1 with TRBJ2-7, with D maybe TRBD2 (6 bases). This material consisted of CD4+ or CD8+ T cells sorted from blood, taken in a trial of the OX40 agonist ivuxolimab. The sequence was obtained from an adult with an advanced solid tumor such as melanoma, head and neck, liver or kidney cancer. CDR3 region: CASSLETRAGSYEQYF. As DNA, the CDR3 is TGCGCCAGCAGCTTGGAGACTAGAGCTGGGTCCTACGAGCAGTACTTC.